This TCR beta chain was captured by sequencing in a study of OX40 agonist ivuxolimab in advanced cancers. For this clone: The antigen is unknown.

General observations from the study: Researchers report that CD8+ T cells had, on average, more expanded clones than CD4+.

Some clones are missing from TCRdb's copy, which holds only in-frame ones; the method was immunoSEQ multiplex PCR. The profile covers tens of thousands of clones, with about 81% appearing a single time and less than 25% taken by the ten largest. This TCR came from an adult with an advanced solid tumor such as melanoma, head and neck, liver or kidney cancer. The sequenced sample was CD4+ or CD8+ T cells sorted from blood, obtained in a trial of the OX40 agonist ivuxolimab.

The CDR3 is CASSKGRRINQPQHF. For the CDR3, the DNA is TGTGCCAGCAGCAAAGGTAGGCGGATCAATCAGCCCCAGCATTTT. The J gene is TRBJ1-5, the V gene TRBV21-1. TRBV21-1 constitutes a pseudogene. This CDR3 comprises 15 residues.